The rows below give T cell receptor beta chains drawn from one sample of a study of shared clonotypes between healthy human individuals. Profiling relied on immunoSEQ multiplex PCR, and the TCRdb table lists in-frame clones only, not all of them. The table includes about 2 million clones, about 95% detected once. Sequenced: naive CD8+ T cells sorted from blood. These receptors originate from a man aged 18-30 years in good health. Each CDR3 is given with its conserved first and last residue. Each record gives: CDR3 protein, CDR3 DNA, J gene, V gene, D gene, clone size. A D gene is named only where the DNA matches it firmly. Clone size is shown for a subset of rows, as once, few, many or a class of expanded clone.

CDR3 protein: CASSLEPGDYEQYF
CDR3 DNA: TGCGCCAGCAGCTTGGAACCGGGGGACTACGAGCAGTACTTC
J gene: TRBJ2-7
V gene: TRBV5-1
D gene: -
clone size: -

CDR3 protein: CASSQVGGSQETQYF
CDR3 DNA: TGCGCCAGCAGCCAAGTAGGTGGCAGCCAAGAGACCCAGTACTTC
J gene: TRBJ2-5
V gene: TRBV4-3
D gene: -
clone size: -

CDR3 protein: CASSPLSDTQYF
CDR3 DNA: TGTGCCAGCAGCCCCTTATCAGATACGCAGTATTTT
J gene: TRBJ2-3
V gene: TRBV5-6
D gene: -
clone size: -

CDR3 protein: CASSLAFGGSGTYGELFF
CDR3 DNA: TGTGCCAGCAGCTTGGCTTTCGGGGGGTCCGGGACTTACGGGGAGCTGTTTTTT
J gene: TRBJ2-2
V gene: TRBV5-4
D gene: TRBD2
clone size: once

CDR3 protein: CASSLVRETQYF
CDR3 DNA: TGTGCCAGCAGTCTAGTGAGAGAGACCCAGTACTTC
J gene: TRBJ2-5
V gene: TRBV14
D gene: -
clone size: -

CDR3 protein: CASGEGIQYF
CDR3 DNA: TGTGCCAGTGGGGAGGGCATTCAGTACTTC
J gene: TRBJ2-4
V gene: TRBV7-2
D gene: TRBD2
clone size: -

CDR3 protein: CASSEMAGGPYEQYF
CDR3 DNA: TGTGCCAGCAGTGAAATGGCAGGGGGACCCTACGAGCAGTACTTC
J gene: TRBJ2-7
V gene: TRBV6-1
D gene: TRBD1
clone size: -

CDR3 protein: CASSFRTDSFSGNTIYF
CDR3 DNA: TGCGCCAGCAGCTTTCGGACAGACTCCTTCTCTGGAAACACCATATATTTT
J gene: TRBJ1-3
V gene: TRBV5-1
D gene: -
clone size: -

CDR3 protein: CASRWDSTDTQYF
CDR3 DNA: TGTGCCAGCAGATGGGACAGCACAGATACGCAGTATTTT
J gene: TRBJ2-3
V gene: TRBV6-1
D gene: -
clone size: -

CDR3 protein: CASRNYDTESNTEAFF
CDR3 DNA: TGTGCCAGCAGAAACTACGACACGGAGTCGAACACTGAAGCTTTCTTT
J gene: TRBJ1-1
V gene: TRBV7-6
D gene: -
clone size: -

CDR3 protein: CASSQDPEETQYF
CDR3 DNA: TGCGCCAGCAGCCAAGATCCGGAAGAGACCCAGTACTTC
J gene: TRBJ2-5
V gene: TRBV4-1
D gene: -
clone size: few

CDR3 protein: CASSSFGGGRHNEQFF
CDR3 DNA: TGTGCCAGCAGCTCTTTCGGGGGGGGCCGGCACAATGAGCAGTTCTTC
J gene: TRBJ2-1
V gene: TRBV13
D gene: TRBD2
clone size: -

CDR3 protein: CASSLILAGGNEQFF
CDR3 DNA: TGTGCCAGCAGCTTGATTCTAGCGGGGGGCAATGAGCAGTTCTTC
J gene: TRBJ2-1
V gene: TRBV5-6
D gene: TRBD2
clone size: once

CDR3 protein: CASSLATPGGGNYEQYF
CDR3 DNA: TGTGCCAGCAGCTTAGCAACCCCAGGGGGCGGTAATTACGAGCAGTACTTC
J gene: TRBJ2-7
V gene: TRBV7-9
D gene: TRBD1
clone size: once

CDR3 protein: CASSFGRASDEQFF
CDR3 DNA: TGCGCCAGCAGCTTCGGCAGGGCATCCGATGAGCAGTTCTTC
J gene: TRBJ2-1
V gene: TRBV5-1
D gene: -
clone size: once

CDR3 protein: CASTGASTDTQYF
CDR3 DNA: TGTGCCAGCACGGGGGCTAGCACAGATACGCAGTATTTT
J gene: TRBJ2-3
V gene: TRBV27
D gene: -
clone size: -

CDR3 protein: CSVDPGLYNEQFF
CDR3 DNA: TGCAGCGTTGACCCGGGACTGTACAATGAGCAGTTCTTC
J gene: TRBJ2-1
V gene: TRBV29-1
D gene: -
clone size: -

CDR3 protein: CASSLAEAPTEAFF
CDR3 DNA: TGTGCCAGCAGCTTAGCGGAGGCGCCCACTGAAGCTTTCTTT
J gene: TRBJ1-1
V gene: TRBV7-8
D gene: -
clone size: -

CDR3 protein: CASSSGTYGYEQYF
CDR3 DNA: TGTGCCAGCAGTTCCGGGACATATGGATACGAGCAGTACTTC
J gene: TRBJ2-7
V gene: TRBV28
D gene: -
clone size: -

CDR3 protein: CASSHPTGFGSYEQYF
CDR3 DNA: TGCGCCAGCAGCCACCCGACAGGGTTCGGATCCTACGAGCAGTACTTC
J gene: TRBJ2-7
V gene: TRBV4-1
D gene: TRBD1
clone size: -